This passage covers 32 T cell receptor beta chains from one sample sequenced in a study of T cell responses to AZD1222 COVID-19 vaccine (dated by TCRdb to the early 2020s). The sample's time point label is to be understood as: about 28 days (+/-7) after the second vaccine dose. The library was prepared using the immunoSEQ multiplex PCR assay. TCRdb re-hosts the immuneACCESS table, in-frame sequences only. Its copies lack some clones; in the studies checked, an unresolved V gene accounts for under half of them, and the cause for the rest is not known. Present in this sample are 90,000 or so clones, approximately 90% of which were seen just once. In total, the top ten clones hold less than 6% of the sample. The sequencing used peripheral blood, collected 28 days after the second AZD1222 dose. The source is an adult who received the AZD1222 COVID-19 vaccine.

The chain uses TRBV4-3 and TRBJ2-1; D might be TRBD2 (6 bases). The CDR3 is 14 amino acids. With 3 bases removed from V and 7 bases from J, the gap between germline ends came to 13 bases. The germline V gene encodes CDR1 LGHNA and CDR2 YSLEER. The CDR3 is CASSHTSSMNEQFF. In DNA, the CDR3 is TGCGCCAGCAGCCACACTAGCTCGATGAATGAGCAGTTCTTC.

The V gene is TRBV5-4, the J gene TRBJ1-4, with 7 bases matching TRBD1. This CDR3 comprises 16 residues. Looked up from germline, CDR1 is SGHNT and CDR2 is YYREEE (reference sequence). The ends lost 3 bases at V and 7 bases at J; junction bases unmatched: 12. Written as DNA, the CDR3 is TGTGCCAGCAGCTCGGGATACAGGGGTAATAGTGAAAAACTGTTTTTT. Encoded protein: CASSSGYRGNSEKLFF.

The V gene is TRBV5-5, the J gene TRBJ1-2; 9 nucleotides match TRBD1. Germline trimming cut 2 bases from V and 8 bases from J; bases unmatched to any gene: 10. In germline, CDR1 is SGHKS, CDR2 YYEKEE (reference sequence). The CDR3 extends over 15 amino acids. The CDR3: CASSLYRDRAEGYTF. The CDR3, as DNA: TGTGCCAGCAGCTTATACCGGGACAGGGCTGAGGGCTACACCTTC.

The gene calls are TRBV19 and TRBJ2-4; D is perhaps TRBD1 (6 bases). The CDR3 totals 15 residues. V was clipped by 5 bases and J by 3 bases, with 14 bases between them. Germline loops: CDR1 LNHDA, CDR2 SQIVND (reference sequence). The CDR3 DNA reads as TGTGCCAGTAGTGCCCAGGGGCTAGGCAAAAACATTCAGTACTTC. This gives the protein CASSAQGLGKNIQYF.

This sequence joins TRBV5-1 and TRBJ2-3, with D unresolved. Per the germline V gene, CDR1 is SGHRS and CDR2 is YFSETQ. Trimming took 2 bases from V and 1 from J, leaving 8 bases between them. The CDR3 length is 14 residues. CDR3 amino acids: CASSFPQRTDTQYF. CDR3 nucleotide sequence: TGCGCCAGCAGCTTCCCCCAGCGCACAGATACGCAGTATTTT.

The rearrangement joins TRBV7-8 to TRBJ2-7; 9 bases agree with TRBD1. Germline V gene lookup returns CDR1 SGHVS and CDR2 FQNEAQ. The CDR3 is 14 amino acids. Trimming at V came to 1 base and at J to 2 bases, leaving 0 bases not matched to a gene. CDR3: CASSLGQGAYEQYV. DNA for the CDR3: TGTGCCAGCAGCTTAGGACAGGGGGCCTACGAGCAGTACGTC.

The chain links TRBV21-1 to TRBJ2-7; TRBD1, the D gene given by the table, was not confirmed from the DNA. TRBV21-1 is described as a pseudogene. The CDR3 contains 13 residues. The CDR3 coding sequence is TGTGCCAGCAGGAAATGGGCAGTTTGTGAGCAGTACGTC. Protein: CASRKWAVCEQYV.

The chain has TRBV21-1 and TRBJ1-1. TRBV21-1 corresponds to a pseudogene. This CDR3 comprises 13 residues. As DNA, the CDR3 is TGTGCCAGCAGCAAAACGGGGGGGACTGAAGCTTTCTTT. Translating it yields CASSKTGGTEAFF.

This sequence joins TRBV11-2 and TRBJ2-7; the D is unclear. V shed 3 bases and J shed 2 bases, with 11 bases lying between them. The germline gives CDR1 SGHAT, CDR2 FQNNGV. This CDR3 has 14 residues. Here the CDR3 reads CASSFLGWAYEQYF. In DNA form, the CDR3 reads TGTGCCAGCAGCTTTCTCGGGTGGGCCTACGAGCAGTACTTC.

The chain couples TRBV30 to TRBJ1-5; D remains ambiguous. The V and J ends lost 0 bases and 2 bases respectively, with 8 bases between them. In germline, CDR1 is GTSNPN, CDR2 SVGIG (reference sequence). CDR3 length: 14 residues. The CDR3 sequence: CAWSVDSGNQPQHF. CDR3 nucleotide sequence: TGTGCCTGGAGTGTAGACTCGGGCAATCAGCCCCAGCATTTT.

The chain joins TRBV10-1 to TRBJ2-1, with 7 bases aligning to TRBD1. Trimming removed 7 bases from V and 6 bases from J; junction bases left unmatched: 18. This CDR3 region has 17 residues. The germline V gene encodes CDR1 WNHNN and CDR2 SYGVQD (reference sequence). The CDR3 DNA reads TGCGCCAGCACCGAGGGAATCCGGGACAGTCCCTTCAATGAGCAGTTCTTC. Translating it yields CASTEGIRDSPFNEQFF.

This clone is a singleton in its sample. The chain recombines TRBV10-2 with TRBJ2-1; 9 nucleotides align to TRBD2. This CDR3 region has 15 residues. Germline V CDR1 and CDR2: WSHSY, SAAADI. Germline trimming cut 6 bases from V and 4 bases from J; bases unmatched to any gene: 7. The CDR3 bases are TGCGCCAGCAGGGATACTAGCGGGCATTACAATGAGCAGTTCTTC. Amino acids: CASRDTSGHYNEQFF.

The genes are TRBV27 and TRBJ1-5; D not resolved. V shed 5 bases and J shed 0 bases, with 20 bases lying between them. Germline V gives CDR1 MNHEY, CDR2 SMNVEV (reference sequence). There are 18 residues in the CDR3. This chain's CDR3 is CASSPRPNVADSNQPQHF. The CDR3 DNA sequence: TGTGCCAGCAGTCCGCGTCCCAATGTCGCCGATAGCAATCAGCCCCAGCATTTT.

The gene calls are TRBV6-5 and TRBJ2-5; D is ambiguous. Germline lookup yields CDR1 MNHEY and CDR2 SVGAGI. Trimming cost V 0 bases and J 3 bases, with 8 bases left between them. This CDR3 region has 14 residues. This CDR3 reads CASSYSYRKETQYF. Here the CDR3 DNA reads TGTGCCAGCAGTTACTCCTACCGAAAAGAGACCCAGTACTTC.

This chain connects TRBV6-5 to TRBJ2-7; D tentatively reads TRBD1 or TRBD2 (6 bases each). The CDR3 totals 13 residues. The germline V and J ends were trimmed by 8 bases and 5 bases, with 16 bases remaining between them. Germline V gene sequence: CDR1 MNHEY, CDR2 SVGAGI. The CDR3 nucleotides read TGTGCCAGCTCCCCTCGGGGGCAGCACGAGCAGTACGTC. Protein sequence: CASSPRGQHEQYV.

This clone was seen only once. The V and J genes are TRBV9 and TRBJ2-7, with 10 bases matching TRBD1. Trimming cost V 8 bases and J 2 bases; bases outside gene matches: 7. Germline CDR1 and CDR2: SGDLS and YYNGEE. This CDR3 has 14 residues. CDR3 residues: CASSTGTGAYEQYF. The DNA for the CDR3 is TGTGCCAGTTCCACCGGGACAGGGGCCTACGAGCAGTACTTC.

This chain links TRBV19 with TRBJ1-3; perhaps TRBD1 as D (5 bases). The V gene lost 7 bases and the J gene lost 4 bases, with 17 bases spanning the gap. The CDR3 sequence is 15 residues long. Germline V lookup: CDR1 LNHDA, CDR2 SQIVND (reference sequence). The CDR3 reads CASTPPRGTGNTIYF. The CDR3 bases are TGTGCCAGTACCCCACCCCGGGGGACGGGAAACACCATATATTTT.

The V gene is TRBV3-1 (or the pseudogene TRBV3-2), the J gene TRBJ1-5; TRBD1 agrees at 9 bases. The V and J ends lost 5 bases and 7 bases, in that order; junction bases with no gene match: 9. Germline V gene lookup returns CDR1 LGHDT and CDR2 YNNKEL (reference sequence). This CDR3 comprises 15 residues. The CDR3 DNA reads TGTGCCAGCAGCGTTGCCGGGACAGGGAACCAGCCCCAGCATTTT. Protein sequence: CASSVAGTGNQPQHF.

The CDR3 region is CASSESGTGVNQPQHF. For the CDR3, the DNA is TGCGCCAGCAGTGAGTCGGGGACAGGGGTCAATCAGCCCCAGCATTTT. The chain links TRBV10-1 to TRBJ1-5; TRBD1 aligns across 10 bases. The CDR3 consists of 16 residues. V was clipped by 0 bases and J by 3 bases; unmatched bases: 2. CDR1 WNHNN and CDR2 SYGVQD come from the germline V gene (reference sequence).

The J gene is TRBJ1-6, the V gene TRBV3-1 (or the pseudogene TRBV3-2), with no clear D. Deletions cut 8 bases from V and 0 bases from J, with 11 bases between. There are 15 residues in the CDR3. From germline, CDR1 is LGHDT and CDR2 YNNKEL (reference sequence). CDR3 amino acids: CASGPPGSYNSPLHF. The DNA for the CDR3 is TGTGCCAGCGGCCCTCCGGGCTCCTATAATTCACCCCTCCACTTT.

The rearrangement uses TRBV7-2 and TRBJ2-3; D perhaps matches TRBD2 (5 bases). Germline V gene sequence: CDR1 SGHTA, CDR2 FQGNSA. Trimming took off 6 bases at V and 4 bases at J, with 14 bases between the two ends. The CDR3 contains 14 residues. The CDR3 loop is CASSGVGVADTQYF. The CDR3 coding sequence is TGTGCCAGCAGTGGCGTGGGAGTCGCAGATACGCAGTATTTT.

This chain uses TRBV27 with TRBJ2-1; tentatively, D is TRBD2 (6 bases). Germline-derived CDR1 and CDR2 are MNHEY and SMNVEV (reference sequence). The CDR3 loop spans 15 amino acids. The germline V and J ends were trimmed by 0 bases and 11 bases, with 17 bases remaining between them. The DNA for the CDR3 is TGTGCCAGCAGTTTATCGAACAAGGGAGGCAGTCAGCAGTTCTTC. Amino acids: CASSLSNKGGSQQFF.

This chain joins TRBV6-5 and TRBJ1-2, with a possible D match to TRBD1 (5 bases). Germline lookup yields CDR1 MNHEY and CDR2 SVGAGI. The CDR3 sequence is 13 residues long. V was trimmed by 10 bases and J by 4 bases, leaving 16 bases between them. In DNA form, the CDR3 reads TGTGCCACCCAAACGGGGGGAAGCTATGGCTACACCTTC. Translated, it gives CATQTGGSYGYTF.

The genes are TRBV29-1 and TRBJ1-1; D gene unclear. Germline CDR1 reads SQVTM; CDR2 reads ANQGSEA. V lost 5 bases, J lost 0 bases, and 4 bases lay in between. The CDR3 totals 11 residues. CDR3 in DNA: TGCAGCGTTAGGATGAACACTGAAGCTTTCTTT. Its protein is CSVRMNTEAFF.

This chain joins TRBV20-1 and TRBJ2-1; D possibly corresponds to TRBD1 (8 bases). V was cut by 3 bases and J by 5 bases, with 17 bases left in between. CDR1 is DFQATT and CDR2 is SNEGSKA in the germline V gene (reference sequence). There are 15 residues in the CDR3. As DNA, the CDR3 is TGCAGTGCTAGTCAAGCGGGACAGGTGAACAATGAGCAGTTCTTC. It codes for CSASQAGQVNNEQFF.

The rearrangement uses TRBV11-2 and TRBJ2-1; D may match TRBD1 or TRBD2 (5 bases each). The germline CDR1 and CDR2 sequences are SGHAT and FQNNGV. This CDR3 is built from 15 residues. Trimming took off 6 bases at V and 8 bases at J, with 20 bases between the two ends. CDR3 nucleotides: TGTGCCAGCAGTTCAGGACGGGGCCCGTCGGATGAGCAGTTCTTC. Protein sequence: CASSSGRGPSDEQFF.

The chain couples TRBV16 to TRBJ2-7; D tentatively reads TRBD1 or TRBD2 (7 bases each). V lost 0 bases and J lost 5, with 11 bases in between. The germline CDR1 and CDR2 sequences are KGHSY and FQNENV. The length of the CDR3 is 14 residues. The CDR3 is CASSQSSGGDEQYF. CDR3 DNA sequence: TGTGCCAGCAGCCAATCGTCAGGGGGGGACGAGCAGTACTTC. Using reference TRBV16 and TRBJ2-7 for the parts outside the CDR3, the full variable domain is GEEVAQTPKHLVRGEGQKAKLYCAPIKGHSYVFWYQQVLKNEFKFLISFQNENVFDETGMPKERFSAKCLPNSPCSLEIQATKLEDSAVYFCASSQSSGGDEQYFGPGTRLTVT.

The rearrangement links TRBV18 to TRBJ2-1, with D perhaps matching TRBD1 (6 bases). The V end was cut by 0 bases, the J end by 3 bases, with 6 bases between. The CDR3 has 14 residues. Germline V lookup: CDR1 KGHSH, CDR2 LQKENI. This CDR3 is CASSPPDSYNEQFF. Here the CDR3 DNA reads TGTGCCAGCTCACCACCGGACAGCTACAATGAGCAGTTCTTC. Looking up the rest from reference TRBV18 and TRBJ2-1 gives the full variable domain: NAGVMQNPRHLVRRRGQEARLRCSPMKGHSHVYWYRQLPEEGLKFMVYLQKENIIDESGMPKERFSAEFPKEGPSILRIQQVVRGDSAAYFCASSPPDSYNEQFFGPGTRLTVL.

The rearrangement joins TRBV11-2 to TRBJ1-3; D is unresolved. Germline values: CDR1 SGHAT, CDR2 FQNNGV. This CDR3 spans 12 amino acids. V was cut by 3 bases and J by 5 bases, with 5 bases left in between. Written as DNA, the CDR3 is TGTGCCAGCAGCTTCGAACGAAACACCATATATTTT. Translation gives CASSFERNTIYF. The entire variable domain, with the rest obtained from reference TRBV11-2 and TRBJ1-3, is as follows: EAGVAQSPRYKIIEKRQSVAFWCNPISGHATLYWYQQILGQGPKLLIQFQNNGVVDDSQLPKDRFSAERLKGVDSTLKIQPAKLEDSAVYLCASSFERNTIYFGEGSWLTVV.

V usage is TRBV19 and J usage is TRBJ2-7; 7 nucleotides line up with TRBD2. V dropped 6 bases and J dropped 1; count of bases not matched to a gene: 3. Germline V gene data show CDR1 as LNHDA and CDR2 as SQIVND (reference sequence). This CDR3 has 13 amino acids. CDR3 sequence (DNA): TGTGCCAGTAGCCCCGGGGGGTCCTACGAGCAGTACTTC. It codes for CASSPGGSYEQYF.

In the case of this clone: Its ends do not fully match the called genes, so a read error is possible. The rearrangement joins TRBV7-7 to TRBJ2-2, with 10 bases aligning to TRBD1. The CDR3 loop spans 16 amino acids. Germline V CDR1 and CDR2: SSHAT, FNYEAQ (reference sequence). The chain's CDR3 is CASSLAPGQGTGELFF. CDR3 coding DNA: TGTGCTAGCAGCTTAGCCCCGGGACAGGGGACCGGGGAGCTGTTTTTT. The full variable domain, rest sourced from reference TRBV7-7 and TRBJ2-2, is GAGVSQSPRYKVTKRGQDVTLRCDPISSHATLYWYQQALGQGPEFLTYFNYEAQPDKSGLPSDRFSAERPEGSISTLTIQRTEQRDSAMYRCASSLAPGQGTGELFFGEGSRLTVL.

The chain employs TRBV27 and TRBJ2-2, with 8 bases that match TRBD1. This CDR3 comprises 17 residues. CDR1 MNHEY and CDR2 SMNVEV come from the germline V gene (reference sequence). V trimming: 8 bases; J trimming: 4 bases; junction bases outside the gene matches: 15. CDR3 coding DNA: TGTGCCAGCTCCAGCCCTGGCAGGGGGCCGGGCACCGGGGAGCTGTTTTTT. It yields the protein CASSSPGRGPGTGELFF.